This note documents a single T cell receptor (beta chain) sequence. The data originate from a study of cytomegalovirus exposure and HLA in healthy donors. PCR employed 60 Vbeta and 13 Jbeta primers. Repertoires were generated with immunoSEQ multiplex PCR, while TCRdb's copy carries only in-frame clones and drops some. The sample consists of about 130,000 clones, 77% of them appearing once. This CDR3 spans 14 amino acids. Trimming at V came to 2 bases and at J to 4 bases, leaving 4 bases not matched to a gene. Germline V gives CDR1 MNHNY, CDR2 SVGAGI (reference sequence). The sequenced sample consisted of PBMCs. J is TRBJ1-1 and V is TRBV6-6, with 7 bases fitting TRBD1. This TCR was sampled from a male donor in good health and CMV-seronegative. This chain's CDR3 is CASSYGSGGTEAFF. Written as DNA, the CDR3 is TGTGCCAGCAGTTACGGGTCAGGGGGCACTGAAGCTTTCTTT.